The entry that follows covers one TCR beta chain sequence. Its matching antigen is unknown. These data come from a study of T cell responses to AZD1222 COVID-19 vaccine. Study context: Second-dose recipients at about 4 or about 12 weeks were treated as one pooled group.

The study, taken as a whole, reports: Just a handful of people given AZD1222 tested seropositive at baseline.

The CDR3 length is 12 residues. Germline lookup yields CDR1 SEHNR and CDR2 FQNEAQ (reference sequence). V was shortened by 1 base and J by 14 bases, with 9 bases between the two germline ends. Generated by immunoSEQ multiplex PCR, the TCRdb table keeps only in-frame clones and is missing some. The data show under 150,000 clones, about 89% seen once. This sequence joins TRBV7-9 and TRBJ1-6; D unresolved. This sample comprised peripheral blood, obtained on day 0 of AZD1222 vaccination. This receptor was identified in an adult in good health. The CDR3 spells CASSLVLSTLHF. For the CDR3, the DNA is TGTGCCAGCAGCTTAGTGCTCTCAACCCTCCACTTT.